Reported below is one T cell receptor beta chain. Its antigen is not identified. The data derive from a study of T cell repertoires in cytomegalovirus infection. V was pared by 0 bases and J by 0 bases, with 9 bases between. The CDR3 length is 16 residues. In germline, CDR1 is MNHEY, CDR2 SVGEGT. MiXCR was run by TCRdb on the reads, yielding one entry per CDR3 protein. The table has 700,000 to 850,000 distinct CDR3 sequences, approximately 32% seen once. Sequences were derived from cultured CD8+ T cells from PBMCs, sampled from culture after CMV antigen stimulation. The origin of this receptor is a human donor in good health (CMV status not recorded). Some clones in this sample may be carry-over from other donors' samples. The V and J genes are TRBV6-2 or TRBV6-3 and TRBJ1-5; tentative D call: TRBD1 (5 bases). The CDR3 protein is CASSYSQTDSNQPQHF. CDR3 DNA: TGTGCCAGCAGTTACTCTCAGACAGATAGCAATCAGCCCCAGCATTTT.